Each of the 32 T cell receptor beta chains below was sequenced from the same sample in a study of cytotoxic CD8 clonotypes in ibrutinib-treated CLL. Generated by immunoSEQ multiplex PCR, the TCRdb table keeps only in-frame clones and is missing some. The sample yields about 120,000 clones, 58% seen once. Specimen: PBMCs, collected after 24 months of ibrutinib treatment. Every receptor here comes from a human donor with chronic lymphocytic leukemia.

CDR3 region: CASSYLANNEQFF. Here the CDR3 DNA reads TGTGCCAGCAGTTACCTCGCTAACAATGAGCAGTTCTTC. The chain uses TRBV6-6 and TRBJ2-1; no clear D. The CDR3 consists of 13 residues. Trimming shortened V by 2 bases and J by 5 bases, and 7 bases separated the two germline ends. Germline loops: CDR1 MNHNY, CDR2 SVGAGI (reference sequence).

The chain employs TRBV7-3 and TRBJ2-3; the match to TRBD2 covers 9 bases. Trimming removed 3 bases from V and 1 base from J; junction bases left unmatched: 5. CDR1 and CDR2 from the germline V gene are SGHTA and FQGTGA. The CDR3 extends over 16 amino acids. CDR3 nucleotides: TGTGCCAGCAGCTTCTTTCGGACTAGCGGCACAGATACGCAGTATTTT. Protein product: CASSFFRTSGTDTQYF.

V gene TRBV5-1 combines with J gene TRBJ1-1; the D gene is possibly TRBD1 (6 bases). The V and J ends lost 1 base and 1 base respectively, with 14 bases between them. CDR3 length equals 16 residues. CDR1 SGHRS and CDR2 YFSETQ come from the germline V gene. The CDR3 sequence: CASSLTGSLGNTEAFF. The CDR3 nucleotides read TGCGCCAGCAGCTTGACAGGGAGTCTTGGGAACACTGAAGCTTTCTTT.

This clone has a handful of counts. This sequence joins TRBV28 and TRBJ1-5, with D unclear. Trimming left V 2 bases short and J 7 bases short, with 3 bases between. This CDR3 has 11 residues. Germline V lookup: CDR1 MDHEN, CDR2 SYDVKM. In DNA form, the CDR3 reads TGTGCCAGCAGTTTACGACAGCCCCAGCATTTT. Protein: CASSLRQPQHF.

This clone was found once. This sequence joins TRBV29-1 and TRBJ2-7, with TRBD1 matching 7 bases. Germline values: CDR1 SQVTM, CDR2 ANQGSEA. V shed 7 bases, J shed 13 bases, and the junction held 16 bases outside the gene matches. There are 12 residues in the CDR3. CDR3 bases: TGCAGCGCCTCCATTTCGACAGGGCGGACCTACTTC. Translating it yields CSASISTGRTYF.

The gene calls are TRBV12-5 and TRBJ1-5; no definite D call. The germline CDR1 and CDR2 sequences are LGHNT and FRNRAP. V was shortened by 3 bases and J by 7 bases, with 1 base between the two germline ends. The CDR3 is 10 residues long. The CDR3 loop is CASGFQPQHF. The DNA for the CDR3 is TGTGCTAGTGGTTTCCAGCCCCAGCATTTT.

V is TRBV21-1 and J is TRBJ2-2; the D segment call TRBD1 is taken from the table without a DNA check. TRBV21-1 is assigned pseudogene status. The CDR3 is 15 residues long. CDR3 region: CASSNRPGGTGELFF. The CDR3 DNA reads TGTGCCAGCAGCAACAGACCAGGGGGCACCGGGGAGCTGTTTTTT.

This clone was counted a single time. The J gene is TRBJ2-5, the V gene TRBV9; D remains ambiguous. The germline gives CDR1 SGDLS, CDR2 YYNGEE. The CDR3 loop spans 15 amino acids. V lost 0 bases, J lost 2 bases, and 11 bases lay in between. CDR3 residues: CASSVGLQGQETQYF. CDR3 DNA: TGTGCCAGCAGCGTAGGGCTCCAAGGGCAAGAGACCCAGTACTTC.

This chain uses TRBV6-5 with TRBJ1-2; D is uncertain. Germline V gene lookup returns CDR1 MNHEY and CDR2 SVGAGI. The CDR3 has 14 residues. V lost 6 bases, J lost 0 bases, and 11 bases lay in between. The CDR3 spells CASSPTDPNYGYTF. In nucleotides, the CDR3 is TGTGCCAGCAGCCCGACGGATCCTAACTATGGCTACACCTTC.

V usage is TRBV10-3 and J usage is TRBJ2-5; 8 bases map to TRBD1. The CDR3 contains 17 residues. The trim removed 2 bases at V and 1 base at J, leaving 9 bases unmatched. From germline, CDR1 is ENHRY and CDR2 SYGVKD. The CDR3 nucleotides read TGTGCCATCAGTGAGCCGTCCGGGACAGGCACCCAAGAGACCCAGTACTTC. Encoded protein: CAISEPSGTGTQETQYF.

The chain couples TRBV28 to TRBJ1-6; D is possibly TRBD1 (6 bases). The V gene lost 6 bases and the J gene lost 6 bases, with 21 bases spanning the gap. CDR3 length: 17 residues. Germline V gene sequence: CDR1 MDHEN, CDR2 SYDVKM. CDR3 protein: CASSTLVPDRFNSPLHF. CDR3 nucleotide sequence: TGTGCCAGCAGCACCTTAGTCCCTGACAGGTTTAATTCACCCCTCCACTTT.

This clone was counted only a few times. V is TRBV11-3 and J is TRBJ1-6; 9 bases match TRBD1. V gave up 6 bases and J gave up 9 bases; unmatched junction bases: 6. CDR1 and CDR2 (germline): SGHNT, YENEEA. The CDR3 has 14 residues. CDR3 DNA: TGTGCCAGCAGTGAGGACAGGGGAGGTTCACCCCTCCACTTT. Protein: CASSEDRGGSPLHF.

The chain combines TRBV27 with TRBJ2-7; D is ambiguous. CDR1 and CDR2 (germline): MNHEY, SMNVEV (reference sequence). V was cut by 5 bases and J by 2 bases, with 16 bases left in between. The CDR3 runs to 15 residues. Here the CDR3 reads CASSPHLSQAYEQYF. CDR3 sequence (DNA): TGTGCCAGCAGTCCCCACCTATCGCAAGCCTACGAGCAGTACTTC.

The chain employs TRBV5-1 and TRBJ2-5; weak D call: TRBD2 (6 bases). The V gene's germline CDR1 is SGHRS and CDR2 YFSETQ. The V gene lost 0 bases and the J gene lost 2 bases, with 11 bases spanning the gap. The CDR3 is made up of 15 amino acids. The CDR3: CASSLEAGIQETQYF. DNA of the CDR3: TGCGCCAGCAGCTTGGAGGCGGGGATACAAGAGACCCAGTACTTC.

The chain recombines TRBV15 with TRBJ1-5; D ambiguous. Germline V gene sequence: CDR1 LNHNV, CDR2 YYDKDF (reference sequence). V was pared by 0 bases and J by 5 bases, with 8 bases between. This CDR3 is built from 14 residues. The CDR3: CATSRDRYDQPQHF. The CDR3 DNA reads as TGTGCCACCAGCAGAGATCGTTATGATCAGCCCCAGCATTTT.

The rearrangement joins TRBV9 to TRBJ1-1; 7 bases map to TRBD1. CDR3 length: 14 amino acids. V gave up 4 bases and J gave up 13 bases; unmatched junction bases: 16. Germline CDR1 is SGDLS and CDR2 is YYNGEE. CDR3: CASSIGTAVPSVFF. The CDR3 DNA reads as TGTGCCAGCAGCATAGGGACAGCCGTTCCCAGTGTTTTCTTT.

V usage is TRBV18 and J usage is TRBJ1-3; a possible D gene is TRBD1 (5 bases). CDR1 and CDR2 (germline): KGHSH, LQKENI. The CDR3 is made up of 15 amino acids. V was trimmed by 3 bases and J by 4 bases, leaving 13 bases between them. The CDR3 sequence is CASSPIGTEGNTIYF. DNA for the CDR3: TGTGCCAGCTCACCGATCGGGACCGAGGGAAACACCATATATTTT.

This chain uses TRBV6-5 with TRBJ2-7; 13 bases align to TRBD2. This CDR3 region has 15 residues. Germline CDR1 reads MNHEY; CDR2 reads SVGAGI. Losses at the gene ends were 5 bases for V and 5 bases for J; bases not matched to a gene: 6. In DNA, the CDR3 is TGTGCCAGCAGTGGTGGGACTAGCGGGGCCAACGAGCAGTACTTC. This gives the protein CASSGGTSGANEQYF.

This chain links TRBV6-1 with TRBJ2-7; D unresolved. Trimming left V 7 bases short and J 5 bases short, with 9 bases between. This CDR3 has 11 residues. Germline assignment: CDR1 MNHNS and CDR2 SASEGT. The CDR3 bases are TGTGCCAGCACCACATCCCACGAGCAGTACTTC. Translated: CASTTSHEQYF.

V gene TRBV6-1 combines with J gene TRBJ2-2; 8 nucleotides match TRBD2. With 4 bases clipped from V and 5 bases from J, the junction kept 9 bases outside the gene matches. This CDR3 has 16 amino acids. CDR1 is MNHNS and CDR2 is SASEGT in the germline V gene. The CDR3 sequence is CASSVRGSGGTGELFF. CDR3 DNA: TGTGCCAGCAGTGTCCGTGGGAGCGGGGGAACCGGGGAGCTGTTTTTT.

V usage is TRBV7-3 and J usage is TRBJ2-2; the D is unclear. The CDR3 has 14 residues. Trimming took off 4 bases at V and 1 base at J, with 7 bases between the two ends. CDR1 and CDR2 (germline): SGHTA, FQGTGA. CDR3 bases: TGTGCCAGCAGCTCGCAGATGAACACCGGGGAGCTGTTTTTT. It is translated as CASSSQMNTGELFF.

The chain joins TRBV30 to TRBJ1-1, with no clear D. Trimming left V 3 bases short and J 2 bases short, with 10 bases between. Germline CDR1 GTSNPN, CDR2 SVGIG (reference sequence). CDR3 size: 13 residues. CDR3 in DNA: TGTGCCTGGAGCCCCTCAGTTAACACTGAAGCTTTCTTT. It yields the protein CAWSPSVNTEAFF. Combining the CDR3 with reference TRBV30 and TRBJ1-1 gives the whole variable domain SQTIHQWPATLVQPVGSPLSLECTVEGTSNPNLYWYRQAAGRGLQLLFYSVGIGQISSEVPQNLSASRPQDRQFILSSKKLLLSDSGFYLCAWSPSVNTEAFFGQGTRLTVV.

The chain combines TRBV7-2 with TRBJ2-7; D uncertain. Germline CDR1 and CDR2: SGHTA and FQGNSA. The length of the CDR3 is 15 residues. The V end was cut by 1 base, the J end by 4 bases, with 14 bases between. CDR3 in amino acids: CASSLVLGLGYEQYF. The CDR3 DNA is TGTGCCAGCAGCTTAGTGCTCGGGTTAGGATACGAGCAGTACTTC.

This chain uses TRBV6-6 with TRBJ1-1; no firm D call. CDR1 is MNHNY and CDR2 is SVGAGI in the germline V gene (reference sequence). The CDR3 has 15 amino acids. V was clipped by 0 bases and J by 1 base, with 9 bases between them. For the CDR3, the DNA is TGTGCCAGCAGTTACTCGACTGTTCAGAACACTGAAGCTTTCTTT. It yields the protein CASSYSTVQNTEAFF.

This sequence joins TRBV6-5 and TRBJ2-3; unclear D gene. Deletions cut 8 bases from V and 7 bases from J, with 10 bases between. The germline V gene encodes CDR1 MNHEY and CDR2 SVGAGI. The CDR3 consists of 11 residues. DNA of the CDR3: TGTGCCAGCCGCACCTCCAATACGCAGTATTTT. It is translated as CASRTSNTQYF.

The CDR3 nucleotides are TGTGCCAGCAGTTGGCTCGGGGGGGGAAATTCACCCCTCCACTTT. As protein: CASSWLGGGNSPLHF. The V and J genes are TRBV6-5 and TRBJ1-6; a possible D gene is TRBD1 (5 bases). V gave up 4 bases and J gave up 7 bases, with 14 bases separating them. This CDR3 is 15 amino acids long. CDR1 and CDR2 from the germline V gene are MNHEY and SVGAGI.

V gene TRBV6-5 combines with J gene TRBJ1-1; 8 bases line up with TRBD1. This CDR3 comprises 16 residues. V was clipped by 3 bases and J by 0 bases; unmatched bases: 6. Germline CDR1 and CDR2: MNHEY and SVGAGI. The CDR3 sequence: CASSYFATGVNTEAFF. The CDR3 DNA reads as TGTGCCAGCAGTTATTTTGCGACAGGGGTGAACACTGAAGCTTTCTTT.

This chain joins TRBV5-6 and TRBJ2-2; D might be TRBD1 (5 bases). The CDR3 sequence is 13 residues long. V lost 3 bases and J lost 7, with 10 bases in between. CDR1 is SGHDT, CDR2 YYEEEE, per germline. CDR3: CASSSRDIGELFF. CDR3 coding DNA: TGTGCCAGCAGCTCCAGGGATATCGGGGAGCTGTTTTTT.

The V and J genes are TRBV6-6 and TRBJ2-6, with D perhaps TRBD2 (6 bases). The CDR3 totals 15 residues. Germline V CDR1 and CDR2: MNHNY, SVGAGI (reference sequence). Deletions cut 10 bases from V and 0 bases from J, with 13 bases between. In DNA, the CDR3 is TGTGCCACCTCCGGAGGGTCCTCTGGGGCCAACGTCCTGACTTTC. It translates to CATSGGSSGANVLTF.

This clone was seen a few times. The chain is built from TRBV11-3 and TRBJ1-2; no clear D gene. The CDR3 is 16 residues long. Per the germline V gene, CDR1 is SGHNT and CDR2 is YENEEA. The V and J ends lost 4 bases and 5 bases respectively, with 20 bases between them. CDR3 sequence (DNA): TGTGCCAGCAGCTCAGAGGTGGTTCAACCCTATTATGGCTACACCTTC. Translated: CASSSEVVQPYYGYTF.

The rearrangement joins TRBV7-3 to TRBJ2-3, with 7 bases identical to TRBD2. Germline assignment: CDR1 SGHTA and CDR2 FQGTGA. V trimming: 1 base; J trimming: 10 bases; junction bases outside the gene matches: 2. The CDR3 runs 12 residues. In nucleotides, the CDR3 is TGTGCCAGCAGCTTAAGCGGGGGTGCGCAGTATTTT. Its translation is CASSLSGGAQYF.

The gene calls are TRBV6-1 and TRBJ2-7; D not resolved. Germline CDR1 and CDR2: MNHNS and SASEGT. The ends were cut back, 4 bases at V and 1 base at J, with 14 bases in the middle. The CDR3 runs to 15 residues. For the CDR3, the DNA is TGTGCCAGCAGTGCTGCCTTCCCGCCATCCTACGAGCAGTACTTC. Translating gives CASSAAFPPSYEQYF.